The sequence of this T cell receptor (beta chain) was determined in a study of shared T cell receptors in the human thymus. Assay used: immunoSEQ multiplex PCR; TCRdb lists only in-frame clones, some missing. This repertoire shows 500,000 to 850,000 clones, approximately 89% found once; its top ten account for roughly 0.0094%. V was cut by 1 base and J by 1 base, with 14 bases left in between. Germline V gives CDR1 LGHNA, CDR2 YSLEER. The CDR3 runs to 16 residues. These data also formed part of another study, on human thymus T cells. From that paper: Healthy Finnish infants undergoing corrective surgery for congenital heart defects were the donors. Resections removed during corrective heart surgery provided the thymus tissue used. Thymic and blood repertoires appeared to show biased V and J gene usage. There were highly overlapping thymic repertoires among unrelated individuals, as related research reported.

This sequence was found in a boy younger than two with a congenital heart defect. The sequencing input was thymocytes. The chain joins TRBV4-3 to TRBJ2-7, with D unclear. For the CDR3, the DNA is TGCGCCAGCAGCCAAGGGTACAGAACGGAATCCTACGAGCAGTACTTC. It is translated as CASSQGYRTESYEQYF.